These 27 T cell receptor beta chains were sequenced from one sample in a study of blood T cell repertoires in COVID-19. Produced via immunoSEQ multiplex PCR; TCRdb's table is partial and in-frame only. Among some 400,000 clones, 75% to 90% were seen once, and the ten largest hold roughly 1.1%. Sequencing was performed on PBMCs or T cells enriched from blood (not recorded which). All receptors come from a man aged 25 to 40 who had recovered from COVID-19.

V and J are TRBV27 and TRBJ2-6; D remains ambiguous. Trimming removed 5 bases from V and 3 bases from J, with 8 bases in between. CDR1 is MNHEY and CDR2 is SMNVEV in the germline V gene (reference sequence). The CDR3 extends over 14 amino acids. CDR3 nucleotides: TGTGCCAGCAGTCTCTCCGGTGGGGCCAACGTCCTGACTTTC. Protein sequence: CASSLSGGANVLTF.

The sample holds a few counts of this clone. The rearrangement links TRBV9 to TRBJ2-1; 9 bases are a match to TRBD2. Trimming removed 3 bases from V and 0 bases from J; junction bases left unmatched: 1. Germline V gene lookup returns CDR1 SGDLS and CDR2 YYNGEE. The CDR3 length is 15 residues. CDR3 region: CASSGSGSSYNEQFF. DNA for the CDR3: TGTGCCAGCAGCGGTAGCGGGAGCTCCTACAATGAGCAGTTCTTC.

The count of this clone is one. Other DNA variants within this sample encode the same CDR3. The chain couples TRBV11-2 to TRBJ2-3; 14 nucleotides match TRBD2. This CDR3 has 16 amino acids. V trimming: 1 base; J trimming: 4 bases; junction bases outside the gene matches: 1. The germline V gene encodes CDR1 SGHAT and CDR2 FQNNGV. CDR3 region: CASSLAGLAGADTQYF. In nucleotides, the CDR3 is TGTGCCAGCAGCTTAGCGGGACTAGCGGGAGCAGATACGCAGTATTTT. The full variable domain, with the rest looked up from reference TRBV11-2 and TRBJ2-3, is EAGVAQSPRYKIIEKRQSVAFWCNPISGHATLYWYQQILGQGPKLLIQFQNNGVVDDSQLPKDRFSAERLKGVDSTLKIQPAKLEDSAVYLCASSLAGLAGADTQYFGPGTRLTVL.

The chain recombines TRBV29-1 with TRBJ2-3; 10 nucleotides align to TRBD1. This CDR3 has 14 amino acids. V lost 0 bases, J lost 6 bases, and 3 bases stayed unmatched. Per germline, CDR1 SQVTM and CDR2 ANQGSEA. Here the CDR3 DNA reads TGCAGCGTTGAAGAGGACAGGGGGACGGATACGCAGTATTTT. Translating gives CSVEEDRGTDTQYF.

The rearrangement joins TRBV27 to TRBJ1-4, with a weak D call TRBD1 (6 bases). The CDR3 contains 18 residues. Germline V gives CDR1 MNHEY, CDR2 SMNVEV (reference sequence). The V end lost 0 bases, the J end lost 3 bases, and 17 bases lay between the germline ends. In DNA, the CDR3 is TGTGCCAGCAGTTTATCGGAACAGGGAGTGGTGGCTAATGAAAAACTGTTTTTT. This sequence encodes CASSLSEQGVVANEKLFF. The whole variable domain, filled in from reference TRBV27 and TRBJ1-4, reads EAQVTQNPRYLITVTGKKLTVTCSQNMNHEYMSWYRQDPGLGLRQIYYSMNVEVTDKGDVPEGYKVSRKEKRNFPLILESPSPNQTSLYFCASSLSEQGVVANEKLFFGSGTQLSVL.

The chain recombines TRBV7-9 with TRBJ1-4; tentatively, D is TRBD1 (5 bases). CDR1 SEHNR and CDR2 FQNEAQ come from the germline V gene (reference sequence). The CDR3 totals 15 residues. Trimming took off 5 bases at V and 6 bases at J, with 16 bases between the two ends. In DNA form, the CDR3 reads TGTGCCAGCAGCCCGGCGGACACATTACATGAAAAACTGTTTTTT. Protein sequence: CASSPADTLHEKLFF.

This rearrangement joins TRBV7-9 to TRBJ1-2; D unresolved. Trimming removed 1 base from V and 1 base from J, with 10 bases in between. The CDR3 runs 15 residues. Germline values: CDR1 SEHNR, CDR2 FQNEAQ (reference sequence). The CDR3 reads CASSLGSVDNYGYTF. CDR3 in DNA: TGTGCCAGCAGCTTAGGGTCAGTCGATAACTATGGCTACACCTTC.

As regards this clone: The junction shows a germline mismatch at one end, possibly a read error. This sequence joins TRBV28 and TRBJ1-2; 12 nucleotides agree with TRBD1. Germline assignment: CDR1 MDHEN and CDR2 SYDVKM. This CDR3 is built from 15 residues. CDR3 nucleotide sequence: TGCGGGGCAGGGACAGGGGGCGGAATAAACCATGGCTACACCTTC. It yields the protein CGAGTGGGINHGYTF.

The gene calls are TRBV21-1 and TRBJ2-1; the listed D gene, TRBD1, was not tested against the DNA. TRBV21-1 is shown as a pseudogene. The CDR3 spans 13 residues. CDR3 nucleotide sequence: TGTGCCAGCAGCTGGACAGGGGGCGATGAGCAGTTCTTC. Encoded protein: CASSWTGGDEQFF.

The V gene is TRBV12-3 or TRBV12-4, the J gene TRBJ2-7; TRBD2 might be the D (6 bases). V was trimmed by 3 bases and J by 4 bases, leaving 10 bases between them. The CDR3 is 13 amino acids. Here the CDR3 reads CASSLGLLYEQYF. The CDR3 DNA sequence: TGTGCCAGCAGTTTGGGACTTTTATACGAGCAGTACTTC.

The genes are TRBV12-3 or TRBV12-4 and TRBJ2-4; D is ambiguous. The CDR3 runs to 13 residues. V lost 6 bases and J lost 7, with 13 bases in between. CDR3 loop: CASSPGYGNIQYF. CDR3 in DNA: TGTGCCAGCAGCCCCGGGTATGGGAACATTCAGTACTTC.

This clone showed up many times. V usage is TRBV7-2 and J usage is TRBJ1-1; D call uncertain. The CDR3 length is 14 residues. Germline CDR1 SGHTA, CDR2 FQGNSA. With 2 bases removed from V and 4 bases from J, the gap between germline ends came to 11 bases. For the CDR3, the DNA is TGTGCCAGCAGCTTAATCGGCGGTGGCACTGAAGCTTTCTTT. It specifies CASSLIGGGTEAFF.

On this clone itself: Mismatch with germline at one junction end may stem from a read error. The CDR3 loop reads CASTPGDTGELFF. The DNA of the CDR3 is TGTGCAAGCACCCCGGGAGACACCGGGGAGCTGTTTTTT. J is TRBJ2-2 and V is TRBV6-5, with D perhaps TRBD2 (6 bases). Germline loops: CDR1 MNHEY, CDR2 SVGAGI. The CDR3 extends over 13 amino acids.

This sequence joins TRBV4-2 and TRBJ2-2; D is uncertain. The CDR3 has 17 amino acids. CDR1 is LGHNA and CDR2 is YNFKEQ in the germline V gene. Trimming shortened V by 0 bases and J by 4 bases, and 15 bases separated the two germline ends. CDR3 sequence (DNA): TGTGCCAGCAGCCAAGACGTCAGGCCTCTGGTCACCGGGGAGCTGTTTTTT. As protein: CASSQDVRPLVTGELFF.

The chain couples TRBV7-9 to TRBJ2-5, with D perhaps matching TRBD1 (5 bases). CDR1 and CDR2 (germline): SEHNR, FQNEAQ (reference sequence). The V gene lost 1 base and the J gene lost 2 bases, with 17 bases spanning the gap. The length of the CDR3 is 17 residues. The CDR3 nucleotides read TGTGCCAGCAGCTTAGGTTACACTACCCCAGGGCAAGAGACCCAGTACTTC. This encodes CASSLGYTTPGQETQYF.

This chain connects TRBV30 to TRBJ1-2; D remains unclear. The V gene's germline CDR1 is GTSNPN and CDR2 SVGIG (reference sequence). This CDR3 is built from 11 residues. The V end was cut by 2 bases, the J end by 4 bases, with 5 bases between. The CDR3 coding sequence is TGTGCCTGGAGTCCAGGCTATGGCTACACCTTC. Its translation: CAWSPGYGYTF.

V is TRBV7-9 and J is TRBJ2-5, with D maybe TRBD2 (5 bases). V was shortened by 1 base and J by 5 bases, with 17 bases between the two germline ends. Germline V gene lookup returns CDR1 SEHNR and CDR2 FQNEAQ (reference sequence). The CDR3 has 16 amino acids. The CDR3 coding sequence is TGTGCCAGCAGCTTAGGTCGGGCAGCGGTTTGGGAGACCCAGTACTTC. Translation: CASSLGRAAVWETQYF.

The gene calls are TRBV20-1 and TRBJ1-1, with TRBD1 matching 7 bases. Germline CDR1 DFQATT, CDR2 SNEGSKA (reference sequence). With 7 bases clipped from V and 7 bases from J, the junction kept 6 bases outside the gene matches. This CDR3 comprises 11 residues. The CDR3 DNA follows: TGCAGTGGGAGGGGGCTTGGTGAAGCTTTCTTT. Translation: CSGRGLGEAFF.

The V call is TRBV10-1, the J call TRBJ1-5; a weak D match, TRBD1 (6 bases). Germline lookup yields CDR1 WNHNN and CDR2 SYGVQD (reference sequence). The V end was cut by 2 bases, the J end by 7 bases, with 12 bases between. The CDR3 length is 14 residues. CDR3 region: CASSERGLRQPQHF. DNA of the CDR3: TGCGCCAGCAGTGAGAGGGGGTTAAGGCAGCCCCAGCATTTT.

The chain combines TRBV18 with TRBJ1-3; no clear D. The V gene lost 5 bases and the J gene lost 12 bases, with 23 bases spanning the gap. The germline V gene encodes CDR1 KGHSH and CDR2 LQKENI. The CDR3 loop spans 15 amino acids. The CDR3 DNA sequence: TGTGCCAGCTCAAATAACGCGGCAGCGGAAGGTCACATATATTTT. Protein: CASSNNAAAEGHIYF.

The V and J genes are TRBV7-8 and TRBJ2-1, with TRBD2 matching 11 bases. Germline CDR1 is SGHVS and CDR2 is FQNEAQ. Trimming removed 6 bases from V and 3 bases from J; junction bases left unmatched: 7. The CDR3 length is 16 residues. The CDR3 loop reads CASRAPGLADYNEQFF. The CDR3 nucleotides are TGTGCCAGCAGGGCCCCGGGACTAGCGGACTACAATGAGCAGTTCTTC.

The chain links TRBV9 to TRBJ2-2; 7 positions match TRBD2. Trimming cost V 0 bases and J 4 bases; bases outside gene matches: 0. The length of the CDR3 is 14 residues. Germline-derived CDR1 and CDR2 are SGDLS and YYNGEE. CDR3 DNA sequence: TGTGCCAGCAGCGTAGGCGGGGGCACCGGGGAGCTGTTTTTT. This translates into CASSVGGGTGELFF.

The CDR3 here is CASSLGGSYTYEQYF. CDR3 nucleotides: TGTGCCAGCAGCTTGGGCGGGAGCTATACCTACGAGCAGTACTTC. V is TRBV5-4 and J is TRBJ2-7; TRBD2 matches 7 bases. The CDR3 totals 15 residues. The ends lost 0 bases at V and 2 bases at J; junction bases unmatched: 5. Germline V gene sequence: CDR1 SGHNT, CDR2 YYREEE (reference sequence).

CDR3 sequence: CATSDPDRLDTQYF. The CDR3 DNA reads TGTGCCACCAGTGACCCGGACAGGCTAGATACGCAGTATTTT. The chain employs TRBV24-1 and TRBJ2-3, with 7 bases lining up with TRBD1. The V gene end was trimmed by 4 bases and the J gene end by 5 bases; junction bases not matched to a gene: 5. The CDR3 runs 14 residues. The germline V gene encodes CDR1 KGHDR and CDR2 SFDVKD.

A few counts support this clone. The gene calls are TRBV5-4 and TRBJ2-5, with 10 nucleotides matching TRBD2. Losses at the gene ends were 4 bases for V and 2 bases for J; bases not matched to a gene: 5. CDR3 length equals 15 residues. Germline-derived CDR1 and CDR2 are SGHNT and YYREEE (reference sequence). The CDR3 is CASSLRTSGQETQYF. CDR3 sequence (DNA): TGTGCCAGCAGCCTTAGGACTAGCGGACAAGAGACCCAGTACTTC.

This chain connects TRBV4-1 to TRBJ2-6; the D gene is possibly TRBD2 (5 bases). From germline, CDR1 is MGHRA and CDR2 YSYEKL. The V end was cut by 0 bases, the J end by 0 bases, with 12 bases between. There are 18 residues in the CDR3. CDR3 coding DNA: TGCGCCAGCAGCCAAGAGTCAGACACTAGCTCTGGGGCCAACGTCCTGACTTTC. It encodes CASSQESDTSSGANVLTF.

The CDR3 bases are TGCGCCAGCAGCTTGGCCGTGACTAGCGGCTACAATGAGCAGTTCTTC. It translates to CASSLAVTSGYNEQFF. The V and J genes are TRBV5-1 and TRBJ2-1, with TRBD2 matching over 9 bases. There are 16 residues in the CDR3. Trimming removed 0 bases from V and 3 bases from J; junction bases left unmatched: 4. Germline values: CDR1 SGHRS, CDR2 YFSETQ.